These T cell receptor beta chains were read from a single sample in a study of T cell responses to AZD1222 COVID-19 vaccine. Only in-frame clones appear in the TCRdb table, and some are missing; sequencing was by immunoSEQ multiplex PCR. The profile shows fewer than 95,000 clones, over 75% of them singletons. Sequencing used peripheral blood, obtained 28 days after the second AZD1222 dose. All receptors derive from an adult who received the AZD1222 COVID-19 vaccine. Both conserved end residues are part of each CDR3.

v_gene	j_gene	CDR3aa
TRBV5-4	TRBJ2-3	CASSLVSGRSTDTQYF
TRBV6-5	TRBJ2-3	CASNQDSAGADTQYF
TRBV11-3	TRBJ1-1	CASSPAVGTAEAFF
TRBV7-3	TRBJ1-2	CASSLKPTPTGYGYTF
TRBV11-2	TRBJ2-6	CASSLLVQSSGANVLTF
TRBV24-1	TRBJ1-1	CATSDLNGFEAFF
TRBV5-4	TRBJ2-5	CASSYNRVWGETQYF
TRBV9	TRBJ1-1	CASSGAGEAFF
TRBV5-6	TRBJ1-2	CASSLVRGTDYGYTF
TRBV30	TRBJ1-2	CAWSIKAGYGYTF
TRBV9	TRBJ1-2	CASSIDSGGYTF
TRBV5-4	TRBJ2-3	CASSLGGFDTQYF
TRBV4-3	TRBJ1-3	CASSQGPNSRNTIYF
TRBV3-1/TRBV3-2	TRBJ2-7	CASSPGGAGGHYEQYF
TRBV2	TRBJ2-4	CASSEAGAAKNIQYF
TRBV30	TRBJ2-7	CAWSFLGEQYF
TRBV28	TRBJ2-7	CASSSPGGREQYF
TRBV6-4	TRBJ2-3	CASSDGLTSTDTQYF
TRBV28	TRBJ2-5	CASSLQGDRETQYF
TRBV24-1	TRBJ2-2	CATSGAGVLTGELFF
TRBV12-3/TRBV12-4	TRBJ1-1	CASSPGGTEAFF
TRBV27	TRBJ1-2	CASSLSGQGIYGYTF
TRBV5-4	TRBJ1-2	CASSLGRGGYGYTF
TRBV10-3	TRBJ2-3	CAINRGGLDTQYF
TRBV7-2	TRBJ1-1	CASSLGAGQGAEAFF
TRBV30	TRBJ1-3	CAWSVFGTAGNTIYF
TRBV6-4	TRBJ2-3	CASSKFGGVADTQYF
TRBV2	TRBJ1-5	CASSERGNSNQPQHF
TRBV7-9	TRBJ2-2	CASSLALGPGELFF
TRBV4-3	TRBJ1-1	CASSQQNTEAFF
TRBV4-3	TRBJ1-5	CASSHGQGSNQPQHF
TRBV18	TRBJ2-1	CASSAASGGAGEQFF
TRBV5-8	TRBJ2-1	CASSLLGQSYNEQFF
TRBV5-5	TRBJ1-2	CASSLAPTGSYGYTF
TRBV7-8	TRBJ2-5	CASSSGTTQETQYF
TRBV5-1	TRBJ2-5	CASSPGKQGKETQYF
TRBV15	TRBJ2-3	CATSRDRYTQYF
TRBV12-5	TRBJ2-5	CASGLGLETQYF
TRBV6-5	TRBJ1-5	CASSYYPWGGEPQHF
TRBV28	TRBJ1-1	CASTRPGGTEAFF
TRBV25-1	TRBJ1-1	CASSTNPRGNTEAFF
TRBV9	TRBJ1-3	CASSERVTGNTIYF
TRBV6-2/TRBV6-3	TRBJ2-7	CASSYSTGGSWEQYF
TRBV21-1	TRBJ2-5	CASSKVGGRGEDQETQYF
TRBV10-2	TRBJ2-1	CASSDRLSYNEQFF
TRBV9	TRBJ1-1	CASSSKDGGNTEAFF
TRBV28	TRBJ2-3	CASSSPKRARPDTQYF
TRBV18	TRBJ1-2	CASSPSGTANYGYTF
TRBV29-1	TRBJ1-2	CSGTGDGYTF
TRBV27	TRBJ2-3	CASSLVPGRGTDTQYF
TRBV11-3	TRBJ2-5	CASSLAASGGETQYF
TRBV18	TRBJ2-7	CASSSAGGPNEQYF
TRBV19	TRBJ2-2	CASSPGSPGELFF
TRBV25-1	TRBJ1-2	CASSDGGRSSRGYGYTF
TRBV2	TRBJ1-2	CASSAGTGRFEYGYTF
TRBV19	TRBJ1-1	CASSGRDRGFLAEAFF
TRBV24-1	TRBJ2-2	CATSALAGDFSGELFF
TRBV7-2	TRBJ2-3	CASSLGRGSTDTQYF